A selection of T cell receptor beta chains follows, all from one sample in a study of CD8+ T cells in alopecia areata. The method was immunoSEQ multiplex PCR; TCRdb's version includes in-frame clones alone and lacks a portion of them. Found here are approximately 100,000 clones, roughly 50% of them singletons; the top ten hold roughly 9%. The sequencing input was CD4+ T cells sorted from blood. The receptor source for this set is a human donor in good health. Each CDR3 is given with its conserved first and last residue. Each record gives: D gene, clone size, J gene, V gene, CDR3 DNA, CDR3 protein. D genes are given only for firm matches. Rows may omit the clone size; those that give it use once, few, many or a size class.

. | . | TRBJ1-5 | TRBV5-1 | TGCGCCAGCAGCTTGGACGGACAGAGCAATCAGCCCCAGCATTTT | CASSLDGQSNQPQHF
TRBD2 | . | TRBJ2-3 | TRBV30 | TGTGCCTGGAATGCCCGGGGGGGAAGATATACGCAGTATTTT | CAWNARGGRYTQYF
TRBD2 | . | TRBJ2-5 | TRBV30 | TGTGCCTGGAGTGTGGGACTAGCAGAGACCCAGTACTTC | CAWSVGLAETQYF
TRBD1 | few | TRBJ1-5 | TRBV4-3 | TGCGCCAGCAGCCTTTCCGAGGGGGCGAATCAGCCCCAGCATTTT | CASSLSEGANQPQHF
. | . | TRBJ2-2 | TRBV25-1 | TGTGCCAGCAGTGAACGACAGGGAGGGATCACCGGGGAGCTGTTTTTT | CASSERQGGITGELFF
TRBD1 | . | TRBJ1-1 | TRBV18 | TGTGCCAGCTCACTTGGGACAGGGGGCTTTGAAGCTTTCTTT | CASSLGTGGFEAFF
. | . | TRBJ2-7 | TRBV11-2 | TGTGCCAGCAGCCTCGGAAGCGCGGGCCTCTACGAGCAGTACTTC | CASSLGSAGLYEQYF
TRBD1 | . | TRBJ1-2 | TRBV29-1 | TGCAGCGTGAGCGCGGCAGGGGGGAATTATGGCTACACCTTC | CSVSAAGGNYGYTF
. | . | TRBJ2-2 | TRBV7-7 | TGTGCTAGCAGCTTAACAGGGAGTACCGGGGAGCTGTTTTTT | CASSLTGSTGELFF
. | . | TRBJ2-2 | TRBV7-6 | TGTGCCAGCAGCATCAGGGCCGGGGAGCTGTTTTTT | CASSIRAGELFF
. | . | TRBJ2-4 | TRBV7-2 | TGTGCCAGCAGCTTAGGGGGCACGGGTAACATTCAGTACTTC | CASSLGGTGNIQYF
. | . | TRBJ2-7 | TRBV30 | TGTGCCTGGAGTAACAGTCAGGGGCAGTACTTC | CAWSNSQGQYF
. | few | TRBJ2-7 | TRBV30 | TGTGCCTGGAGACCGGACAGCTCCTACGAGCAGTACTTC | CAWRPDSSYEQYF
TRBD1 | once | TRBJ1-5 | TRBV19 | TGTGCCAGTAGTACCCCGGGACAGGGGGCGCAGATGGTCAATCAGCCCCAGCATTTT | CASSTPGQGAQMVNQPQHF
. | . | TRBJ2-4 | TRBV6-1 | TGTGCCAGCAGCTCTCCGTACATAGCCAAAAACATTCAGTACTTC | CASSSPYIAKNIQYF
. | . | TRBJ2-7 | TRBV4-1 | TGCGCCAGCAGCCAAAGGCAGGGAGTTCGTTCCGAGCAGTACTTC | CASSQRQGVRSEQYF
. | . | TRBJ2-5 | TRBV6-5 | TGTGCCAGCAGGGCGGGGGCCCAAGAGACCCAGTACTTC | CASRAGAQETQYF
. | . | TRBJ2-2 | TRBV5-1 | TGCGCCACCAGAGGTCAGCCCGCGAACACCGGGGAGCTGTTTTTT | CATRGQPANTGELFF
. | . | TRBJ2-7 | TRBV29-1 | TGCAGCGTTGAGGGGGTAGGCTACGAGCAGTACTTC | CSVEGVGYEQYF
TRBD1 | few | TRBJ1-2 | TRBV29-1 | TGCAGCGGCGCAGGGGGCTCAGACTATGGCTACACCTTC | CSGAGGSDYGYTF
. | . | TRBJ2-5 | TRBV5-1 | TGCGCCAGCAGCTTGGTGGCAGTAGGGCAAGAGACCCAGTACTTC | CASSLVAVGQETQYF
. | once | TRBJ1-2 | TRBV30 | TGTGCCTTCACCTCAGGGAGCAGCCTCTACACCTTC | CAFTSGSSLYTF
TRBD1 | once | TRBJ1-2 | TRBV7-2 | TGTGCCAGCAGCTTCCGACAGGGGGACTATGGCTACACCTTC | CASSFRQGDYGYTF
. | once | TRBJ2-3 | TRBV29-1 | TGCAGCGTTGAAGATCTGGTTGGAAGGAACACAGATACGCAGTATTTT | CSVEDLVGRNTDTQYF
TRBD2 | . | TRBJ2-3 | TRBV5-4 | TGTGCCGGAACTCAAGCGGGGGGCAACACAGATACGCAGTATTTT | CAGTQAGGNTDTQYF
. | . | TRBJ1-5 | TRBV27 | TGTGCCAGCAGCCGGCTGAGGGGCAATCAGCCCCAGCATTTT | CASSRLRGNQPQHF
TRBD2 | few | TRBJ2-7 | TRBV30 | TGTGCCTGGAGTGGGTTAGCGGGGAGCCTCCGGTACTTC | CAWSGLAGSLRYF
TRBD1 | . | TRBJ2-7 | TRBV7-2 | TGTGCCAGCAGCTTAAGGGACAGCACAAGCGGCTCCTACGAGCAGTACTTC | CASSLRDSTSGSYEQYF
. | few | TRBJ1-6 | TRBV14 | TGTGCCAGCAGCCTACGGTTGACATCACCCCTCCACTTT | CASSLRLTSPLHF
. | . | TRBJ2-6 | TRBV18 | TGTGCCAGCTCACCGCAGGGTGGCGGGGCCAACGTCCTGACTTTC | CASSPQGGGANVLTF
. | . | TRBJ2-5 | TRBV13 | TGTGCCAGCAGCTTGGGGCTAGCGCAAGAGACCCAGTACTTC | CASSLGLAQETQYF
TRBD1 | . | TRBJ2-1 | TRBV18 | TGTGCCAGCTCACCAGGACAGGGTAGCAATGAGCAGTTCTTC | CASSPGQGSNEQFF
TRBD2 | . | TRBJ2-1 | TRBV6-5 | TGTGCCAGCAGTTCGAGACTAGCGGGGGGCTACAATGAGCAGTTCTTC | CASSSRLAGGYNEQFF
. | once | TRBJ2-5 | TRBV5-1 | TGCGCCAGCAGCTTCGGAGTACAAGAGACCCAGTACTTC | CASSFGVQETQYF
. | . | TRBJ2-5 | TRBV5-4 | TGTGCCAGCAGCTTAGCTGTCGGACCGGGGACAGAGACCCAGTACTTC | CASSLAVGPGTETQYF
. | . | TRBJ1-2 | TRBV28 | TGTGCCAGCCATGTTGGTGGAGGGGGCTACACCTTC | CASHVGGGGYTF
TRBD1 | . | TRBJ1-2 | TRBV18 | TGTGCCAGCTCACTCACAAACCGGGACAGGTCGTATGGCTACACCTTC | CASSLTNRDRSYGYTF
. | . | TRBJ1-1 | TRBV7-2 | TGTGCCAGCAGCTTACTAGGCCCCGGAGCTTTCTTT | CASSLLGPGAFF
. | few | TRBJ1-2 | TRBV30 | TGTGCCTGGAGTCCCATGGGGGGTGTAGGGGGCTACACCTTC | CAWSPMGGVGGYTF
. | medium-sized | TRBJ2-7 | TRBV2 | TGTGCCAGCAGTGAGGCGTTGAGCTCCTACGAGCAGTACTTC | CASSEALSSYEQYF
. | . | TRBJ1-6 | TRBV7-9 | TGTGCCAGCAGCTTGGTCGGACTCCCTGATAATTCACCCCTCCACTTT | CASSLVGLPDNSPLHF
. | . | TRBJ2-1 | TRBV5-6 | TGTGCCAGCAGCTGGGCTTGGCGGGAAGGAGGGAATGAGCAGCTCTTC | CASSWAWREGGNEQLF
TRBD1 | few | TRBJ1-2 | TRBV19 | TGTGCCAGTAGTGGGACAGGTCGCGGCTATGGCTACACCTTC | CASSGTGRGYGYTF
. | once | TRBJ2-3 | TRBV29-1 | TGCAGCGTTGGTGGGGTTTACACAGATACGCAGTATTTT | CSVGGVYTDTQYF
. | . | TRBJ2-1 | TRBV29-1 | TGCAGCGTTGAGGCCTTTGACAATGAGCAGTTCTTC | CSVEAFDNEQFF
. | . | TRBJ2-6 | TRBV27 | TGTGCCAGCAGTTTTTACAGATTACACTCTGGGGCCAACGTCCTGACTTTC | CASSFYRLHSGANVLTF
TRBD2 | . | TRBJ2-7 | TRBV7-2 | TGTGCCAGCAGCCGGGGCGGGGGTCCCTCCGAGCAGTACTTC | CASSRGGGPSEQYF
TRBD1 | few | TRBJ2-7 | TRBV28 | TGTGCCAGCAGCCAGGGGGGGACAGGGGGCTACGAGCAGTACTTC | CASSQGGTGGYEQYF
TRBD2 | . | TRBJ2-5 | TRBV5-6 | TGTGCCAGCAGCTTGGCTATAGCGGGGGGGCAGGAGACCCAGTACTTC | CASSLAIAGGQETQYF
. | . | TRBJ2-1 | TRBV20-1 | TGCAGTGCTAGTAATGCGCAGCAGTTCTTC | CSASNAQQFF
. | . | TRBJ2-7 | TRBV5-1 | TGCGCCAGCAGCTTGGGGGCAGAGTACGAGCAGTACTTC | CASSLGAEYEQYF
TRBD1 | . | TRBJ1-4 | TRBV25-1 | TGTGCCAGCAGTGAAGCCGGGACAGGGGGTGAAAAACTGTTTTTT | CASSEAGTGGEKLFF
. | few | TRBJ1-5 | TRBV30 | TGTGCCTGGAGTGTAAAGGAGGCCCTCGGGCCCCAGCATTTT | CAWSVKEALGPQHF
TRBD1 | . | TRBJ2-7 | TRBV23-1 | TGCGCCAGCAGTCATCCTCGTCGGACAGGGACCTACGAGCAGTACTTC | CASSHPRRTGTYEQYF
. | . | TRBJ2-6 | TRBV7-6 | TGTGCCAGCAGCCCGCTCGGCTCTGGGGCCAACGTCCTGACTTTC | CASSPLGSGANVLTF